This TCR beta chain originates from a study of T cells in Graves' hyperthyroidism and ophthalmopathy. It was RNA transcripts that yielded the amplified TCR beta CDR3 regions. The study used the HTBI primer set for a first-round RT-PCR of the TCR CDR3. TCRdb independently ran MiXCR on the multiplex PCR reads; one entry per CDR3 protein. This table holds 530,000 or so distinct CDR3 sequences, under 20% found once. This clonotype was detected ten times or more. Its specificity is not known. Whole-study results and caveats: Through a model of 13 V-J features, ophthalmopathy was separated from stable hyperthyroidism.

Material: blood. This clonotype originated in a woman under 30 with Graves' ophthalmopathy.

The CDR3 DNA reads TGTGCCAGCAGCTTAGACCATGGACTAGCGGCTCCGAACACCGGGGAGCTGTTTTTT. Translation gives CASSLDHGLAAPNTGELFF. This chain links TRBV7-8 with TRBJ2-2, with 10 bases that match TRBD2. This CDR3 comprises 19 residues. Germline V CDR1 and CDR2: SGHVS, FQNEAQ. Germline trimming cut 1 base from V and 0 bases from J; bases unmatched to any gene: 8.